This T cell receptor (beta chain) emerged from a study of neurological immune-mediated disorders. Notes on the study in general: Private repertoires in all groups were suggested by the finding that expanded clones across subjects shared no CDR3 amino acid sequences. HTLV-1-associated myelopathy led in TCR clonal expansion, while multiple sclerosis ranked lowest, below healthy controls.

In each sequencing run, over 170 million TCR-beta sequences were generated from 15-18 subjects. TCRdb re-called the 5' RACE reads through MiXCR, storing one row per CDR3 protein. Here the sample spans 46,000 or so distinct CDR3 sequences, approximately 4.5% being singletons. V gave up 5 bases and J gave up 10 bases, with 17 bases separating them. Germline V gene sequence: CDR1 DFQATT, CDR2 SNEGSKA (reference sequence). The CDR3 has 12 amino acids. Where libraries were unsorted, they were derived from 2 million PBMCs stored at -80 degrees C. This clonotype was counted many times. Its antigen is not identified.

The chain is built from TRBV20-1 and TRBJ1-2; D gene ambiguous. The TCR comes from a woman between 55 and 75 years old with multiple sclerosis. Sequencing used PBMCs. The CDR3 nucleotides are TGCAGTGCTTCGGATCCACGGACCGACTACACCTTC. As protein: CSASDPRTDYTF.